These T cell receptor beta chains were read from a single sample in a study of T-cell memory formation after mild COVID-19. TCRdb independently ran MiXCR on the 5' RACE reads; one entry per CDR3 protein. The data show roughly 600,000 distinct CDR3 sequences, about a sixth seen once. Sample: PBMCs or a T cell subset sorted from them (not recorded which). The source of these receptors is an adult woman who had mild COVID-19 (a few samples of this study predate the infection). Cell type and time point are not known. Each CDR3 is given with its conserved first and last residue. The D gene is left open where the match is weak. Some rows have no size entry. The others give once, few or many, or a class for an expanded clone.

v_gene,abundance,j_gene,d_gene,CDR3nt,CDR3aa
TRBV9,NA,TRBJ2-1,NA,TGTGCCAGCAGCAAGGACGGATACAATGAGCAGTTCTTC,CASSKDGYNEQFF
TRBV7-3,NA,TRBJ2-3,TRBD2,TGTGCCAGCAGCTTAGGCGGGAGGTCAGATACGCAGTATTTT,CASSLGGRSDTQYF
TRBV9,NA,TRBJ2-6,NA,TGTGCCAGCAGCCCGGTCGAGCGTCGGGGCACTGGGGCCAACGTCCTGACTTTC,CASSPVERRGTGANVLTF
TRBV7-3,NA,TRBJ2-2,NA,TGTGCCAGCAGCCTGGAGGGGAGCACCGGGGAGCTGTTTTTT,CASSLEGSTGELFF
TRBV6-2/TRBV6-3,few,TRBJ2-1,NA,TGTGCCAGCAGTTACTACCCGGGGGCGCAAGGCAATGAGCAGTTCTTC,CASSYYPGAQGNEQFF
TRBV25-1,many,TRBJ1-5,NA,TGTGCCAGCAGTGGCCCTAATCAGCCCCAGCATTTT,CASSGPNQPQHF
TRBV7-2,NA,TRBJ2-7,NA,TGTGCCAGCGCCAGAGGGGACGGTGCTCGCCAGTACTTC,CASARGDGARQYF
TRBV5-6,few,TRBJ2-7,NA,TGTGCCAGCAATCACAGGACCTACGAGCAGTACTTC,CASNHRTYEQYF
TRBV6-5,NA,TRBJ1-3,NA,TGTGCCAGCAGTGCCAGGCCAGCCCTGGGAGACACCATATATTTT,CASSARPALGDTIYF
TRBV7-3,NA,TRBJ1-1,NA,TGTGCCAGCAGCTTACTTCAGGGGATGAACACTGAAGCTTTCTTT,CASSLLQGMNTEAFF
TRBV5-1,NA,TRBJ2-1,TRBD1,TGCGCCAGCAGCTTGGAGGTGACAGGGGGCAGTGAGCAGTTCTTC,CASSLEVTGGSEQFF
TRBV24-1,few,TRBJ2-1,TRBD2,TGTGCCACCAGTGACCCAAGCGGGAGTGGCTCCTACAATGAGCAGTTCTTC,CATSDPSGSGSYNEQFF
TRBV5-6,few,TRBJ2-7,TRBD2,TGTGCCAGCAGCTTAGCCAGCGGGGTCTCCTACGAGCAGTACTTC,CASSLASGVSYEQYF
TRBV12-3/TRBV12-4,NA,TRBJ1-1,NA,TGTGCCAGCAGTTTTCGGGGGGCTGAAGCTTTCTTT,CASSFRGAEAFF
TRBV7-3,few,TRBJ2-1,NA,TGTGCCAGCAGCTCAGATGGGGGAGGCTCCTACAATGAGCAGTTCTTC,CASSSDGGGSYNEQFF
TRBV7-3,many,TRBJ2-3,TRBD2,TGTGCCAGCAGCCTGGGGCCTAGCGGCCTTAGCACAGATACGCAGTATTTT,CASSLGPSGLSTDTQYF
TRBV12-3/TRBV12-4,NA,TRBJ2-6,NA,TGTGCCAGCAGCTTACAGGGCCCCCACTCTGGGGCCAACGTCCTGACTTTC,CASSLQGPHSGANVLTF
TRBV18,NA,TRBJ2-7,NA,TGTGCCAGCTCACCCACCGAACGAGGACCGAGCACCTACGAGCAGTACTTC,CASSPTERGPSTYEQYF
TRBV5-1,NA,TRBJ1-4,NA,TGCGCCAGCACAATGACACCGGGGGATGAAAAACTGTTTTTT,CASTMTPGDEKLFF
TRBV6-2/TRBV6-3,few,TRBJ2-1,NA,TGTGCCAGCAGTTATCGATCGGCCCTGCCTTTGGATGAGCAGTTCTTC,CASSYRSALPLDEQFF
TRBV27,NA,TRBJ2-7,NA,TGTGCCAGCAGCTTAGGACGGTACTACGAGCAGTACTTC,CASSLGRYYEQYF
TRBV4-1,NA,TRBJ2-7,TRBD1,TGCGCCAGCAGCCAAGTTGGGGACAGGGGCTACGAGCAGTACTTC,CASSQVGDRGYEQYF
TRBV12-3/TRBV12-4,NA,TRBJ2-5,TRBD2,TGTGCCAGCAGTCGGACTAGGGCAGACGAGACCCAGTACTTC,CASSRTRADETQYF
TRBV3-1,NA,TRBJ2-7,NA,TGTGCCAGCAGCCGAGCCTACGGGGAGCAGTACTTC,CASSRAYGEQYF
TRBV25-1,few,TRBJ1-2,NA,TGTGCCAGCAGTGCCCTGAGGGGCGGCTACACCTTC,CASSALRGGYTF
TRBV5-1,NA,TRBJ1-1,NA,TGCGCCAGCAGTGAAACACCACAGGTATCTAACACTGAAGCTTTCTTT,CASSETPQVSNTEAFF
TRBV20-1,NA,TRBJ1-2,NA,TGCAGTGCTAGAGGGAGCAGGGTTAACTATGGCTACACCTTC,CSARGSRVNYGYTF
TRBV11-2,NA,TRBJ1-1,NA,TGTGCCAGCAGCAACAGGGTTGGCACTGAAGCTTTCTTT,CASSNRVGTEAFF
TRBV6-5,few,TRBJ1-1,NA,TGTGCCAGCAGTTACCAGGACAGGAACACTGAAGCTTTCTTT,CASSYQDRNTEAFF
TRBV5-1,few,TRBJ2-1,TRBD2,TGCGCCAGCAGCCCCGGACTAGCTGAGCAGTTCTTC,CASSPGLAEQFF
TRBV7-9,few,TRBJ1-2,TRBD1,TGTGCCAGCAACCCAAGGGGGACAGGGCTCGGCTACACCTTC,CASNPRGTGLGYTF
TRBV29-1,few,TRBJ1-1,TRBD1,TGCAGCGTTGAAGATCAAGGGGACAGGGGGACTGAAGCTTTCTTT,CSVEDQGDRGTEAFF
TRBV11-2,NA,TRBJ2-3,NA,TGCGCCAGCAGCTTTGGGGGGCCCGAAGATACGCAGTATTTT,CASSFGGPEDTQYF
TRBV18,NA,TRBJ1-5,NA,TGTGCCAGCTCATCGACCCTGGGGGGAGCTCAGCCCCAGCATTTT,CASSSTLGGAQPQHF
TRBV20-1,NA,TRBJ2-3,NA,TGCAGTGCTACTAGGGTGGTGGCGGGCCTGCATACGCAGTATTTT,CSATRVVAGLHTQYF
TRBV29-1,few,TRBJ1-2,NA,TGCAGCGTTGAAACGGACATCGGATATGGCTACACCTTC,CSVETDIGYGYTF
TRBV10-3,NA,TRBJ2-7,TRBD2,TGTGCCATCAGACTAGCGGAGGTCTACGAGCAGTACTTC,CAIRLAEVYEQYF
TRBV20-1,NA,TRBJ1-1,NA,TGCAGTGCCCGTCTCTTGTCCGCGGCAGGGGTCTTGTTCTTT,CSARLLSAAGVLFF
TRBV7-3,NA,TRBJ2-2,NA,TGTGCCAGCAGCTTAAAACAGGCAACCGGGGAGCTGTTTTTT,CASSLKQATGELFF
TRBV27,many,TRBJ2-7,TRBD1,TGTGCCAGCAGCTCCGGGACAGGGTACGAGCAGTACTTC,CASSSGTGYEQYF
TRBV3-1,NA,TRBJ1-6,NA,TGTGCCAGCAGCCAAGATTTGAGGACAGTAGTCCACTTT,CASSQDLRTVVHF
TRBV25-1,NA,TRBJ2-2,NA,TGTGCCAGCAGTGAGGGCAGGGACAAGAACACCGGGGAGCTGTTTTTT,CASSEGRDKNTGELFF
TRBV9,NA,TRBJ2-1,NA,TGTGCCAGCAGCGCCTCCGACATAAGCTACAATGAGCAGTTCTTC,CASSASDISYNEQFF
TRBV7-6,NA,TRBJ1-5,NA,TGTGCCAGCAGCCAAAATCAGCCCCAGCATTTT,CASSQNQPQHF
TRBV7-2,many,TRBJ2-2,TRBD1,TGTGCCAGCAGCTTGGGGAGCAGGGGGCACACCGGGGAGCTGTTTTTT,CASSLGSRGHTGELFF
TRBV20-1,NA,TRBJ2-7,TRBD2,TGCAGTGCCGAAAGTTCCCTAGCGGGAGCCTACGAGCAGTACTTC,CSAESSLAGAYEQYF
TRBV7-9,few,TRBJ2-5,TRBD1,TGTGCCAGCAGCTTAGCCTCGGGACAGGGACGGGAGACCCAGTACTTC,CASSLASGQGRETQYF
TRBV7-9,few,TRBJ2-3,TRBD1,TGTGCCAGCAGCACCGGGACAGGGGCTAGCACAGATACGCAGTATTTT,CASSTGTGASTDTQYF
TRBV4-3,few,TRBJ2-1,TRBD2,TGCGCCAGCAGCCCCGGGTTGCGGGAGGTGATTGAGCAGTTCTTC,CASSPGLREVIEQFF
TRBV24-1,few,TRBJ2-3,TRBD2,TGTGCCACCAGTGACCCAGGCGGGAGAGGCACAGATACGCAGTATTTT,CATSDPGGRGTDTQYF
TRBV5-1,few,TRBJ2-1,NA,TGCGCCAGCAGCTTGGCTTCCTCAGGGGCCTACAATGAGCAGTTCTTC,CASSLASSGAYNEQFF
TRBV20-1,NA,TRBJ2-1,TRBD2,TGCAGTGCCACTGAGCGGGAGGGCTACAATGAGCAGTTCTTC,CSATEREGYNEQFF
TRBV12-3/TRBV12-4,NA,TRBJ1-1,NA,TGTGCCAGCAGTTTAATGGGTTCCACGGGGGGCCCTGAAGCTTTCTTT,CASSLMGSTGGPEAFF
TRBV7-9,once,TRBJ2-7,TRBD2,TGTGCCAGCAGCTTAGCGGGAGGGCCGGACGAGCAGTACTTC,CASSLAGGPDEQYF
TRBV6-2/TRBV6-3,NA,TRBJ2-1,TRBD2,TGTGCCAGCAGCCCCGGACTAGCGGGAGGAACTGAGCAGTTCTTC,CASSPGLAGGTEQFF
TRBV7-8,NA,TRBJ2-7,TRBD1,TGTGCCAGCAGCTTAGAGGGACAGGGTGCCTACGAGCAGTACTTC,CASSLEGQGAYEQYF
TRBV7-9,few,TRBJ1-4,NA,TGTGCCAGCACTCCACTCGGGGTTTCAGGTGAAAAACTGTTTTTT,CASTPLGVSGEKLFF
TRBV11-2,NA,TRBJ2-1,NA,TGTGCCAGCAGCTTAGATTCCTACGACGGGGAGCGCTACAATGAGCAGTTCTTC,CASSLDSYDGERYNEQFF
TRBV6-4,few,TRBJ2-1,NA,TGTGCCAGCAGTGACACAGGTTTAGACTACAATGAGCAGTTCTTC,CASSDTGLDYNEQFF